The 7 T cell receptor beta chains listed next were all sequenced from one sample in a study of read filtering for tumor transcriptome and immune sequencing. From about 400 ng of RNA, a library with molecular barcoded alpha/delta and beta/gamma adaptors was made. Via MiXCR, TCRdb re-called the reads, giving one row per CDR3 protein. The table includes 130,000 or so distinct CDR3 sequences, over 10% detected once. Input material: a population of CD138-negative cells sorted from bone marrow. The receptors were sampled from a donor at least 40 years old with multiple myeloma.

This clonotype has just a few counts. A much larger clone differs by one base, so this may be a read error. This likely comes from a read error, as the CDR3 has no conserved phenylalanine or tryptophan at its end. This chain joins TRBV20-1 and TRBJ1-1; D ambiguous. V lost 0 bases, J lost 5 bases, and 16 bases lay in between. The CDR3 has 15 residues. The germline CDR1 and CDR2 sequences are DFQATT and SNEGSKA (reference sequence). The CDR3 loop is CSARDTTGMETEAFI. The CDR3 nucleotides are TGCAGTGCTAGAGATACGACGGGGATGGAGACTGAAGCTTTCATT.

This clonotype was picked up many times. DNA of the CDR3: TGCAGCGTTCGGGATAGCGGGAGTTCGTCCTACGAGCAGTACTTC. Encoded protein: CSVRDSGSSSYEQYF. The chain links TRBV29-1 to TRBJ2-7; 9 positions match TRBD2. Unmatched junction bases numbered 9, after V lost 5 bases and J lost 1 base. The CDR3 has 15 amino acids. The germline V gene encodes CDR1 SQVTM and CDR2 ANQGSEA.

This clonotype was counted at least ten times. The chain employs TRBV5-6 and TRBJ2-5; TRBD1 matches at 7 bases. The V gene's germline CDR1 is SGHDT and CDR2 YYEEEE. The CDR3 has 13 amino acids. V was clipped by 3 bases and J by 7 bases; unmatched bases: 6. The CDR3 reads CASSSGQLGTQYF. CDR3 nucleotides: TGTGCCAGCAGCTCGGGACAGCTAGGGACCCAGTACTTC. Supplemented by reference TRBV5-6 and TRBJ2-5, the full variable domain reads DAGVTQSPTHLIKTRGQQVTLRCSPKSGHDTVSWYQQALGQGPQFIFQYYEEEERQRGNFPDRFSGHQFPNYSSELNVNALLLGDSALYLCASSSGQLGTQYFGPGTRLLVL.

This clonotype was counted many times. The chain carries TRBV6-5 and TRBJ2-7; D is uncertain. CDR3 size: 13 residues. The V gene's germline CDR1 is MNHEY and CDR2 SVGAGI. The V gene lost 4 bases and the J gene lost 0 bases, with 7 bases spanning the gap. The CDR3 DNA is TGTGCCAGCAGTTCCACGGTCTCCTACGAGCAGTACTTC. Protein sequence: CASSSTVSYEQYF.

In its sample, this clonotype was seen many times. This chain links TRBV18 with TRBJ2-7; weak D call: TRBD2 (5 bases). The V gene's germline CDR1 is KGHSH and CDR2 LQKENI. Trimming took 3 bases from V and 1 from J, leaving 10 bases between them. This CDR3 contains 14 residues. The CDR3, as DNA: TGTGCCAGCTCACCTTCCTCGGGGTCCTACGAGCAGTACTTC. Translation: CASSPSSGSYEQYF. The complete variable domain, with remaining parts taken from reference TRBV18 and TRBJ2-7, reads NAGVMQNPRHLVRRRGQEARLRCSPMKGHSHVYWYRQLPEEGLKFMVYLQKENIIDESGMPKERFSAEFPKEGPSILRIQQVVRGDSAAYFCASSPSSGSYEQYFGPGTRLTVT.

In its sample, this clonotype was seen many times. The chain carries TRBV7-2 and TRBJ2-1; 8 nucleotides align to TRBD2. V lost 2 bases, J lost 0 bases, and 9 bases stayed unmatched. The CDR3 contains 18 residues. Germline V lookup: CDR1 SGHTA, CDR2 FQGNSA. The CDR3 protein is CASSLRSGSLSSYNEQFF. The CDR3 DNA reads TGTGCCAGCAGCTTAAGAAGCGGGAGCTTGAGCTCCTACAATGAGCAGTTCTTC.

This clonotype was observed many times. The J gene is TRBJ1-2, the V gene TRBV12-3 or TRBV12-4; D not certain. V was shortened by 1 base and J by 0 bases, with 3 bases between the two germline ends. This CDR3 comprises 13 residues. CDR3 sequence: CASSLGSNYGYTF. CDR3 in DNA: TGTGCCAGCAGTTTAGGGTCTAACTATGGCTACACCTTC.